Given below is one T cell receptor beta chain in context. Each sorted subset replicate got 200 ng genomic DNA, roughly 27,000 genomes. Generated by immunoSEQ multiplex PCR, the TCRdb table keeps only in-frame clones and is missing some. In the table there are some 740,000 clones, around 93% of which are singletons. The sample comes from a study of shared clonotypes between healthy human individuals. As for the study in general: Each donor's CD8 memory used one plate, CD8 naive two, each CD4 subset three.

CD45RO-negative, CCR7-selected cells formed the naive CD8 fraction, which excluded terminally differentiated effector memory CD45RA+ cells. Sequencing was performed on naive CD8+ T cells sorted from blood. The receptor was derived from a young man in good health.

CDR3 loop: CASSISIGGTYNEQFF. DNA of the CDR3: TGTGCCAGTAGTATCTCCATAGGGGGTACCTACAATGAGCAGTTCTTC. This chain connects TRBV19 to TRBJ2-1, with a possible D match to TRBD1 (6 bases). CDR1 is LNHDA, CDR2 SQIVND, per germline (reference sequence). The V and J ends lost 3 bases and 2 bases respectively, with 14 bases between them. The CDR3 runs 16 residues.